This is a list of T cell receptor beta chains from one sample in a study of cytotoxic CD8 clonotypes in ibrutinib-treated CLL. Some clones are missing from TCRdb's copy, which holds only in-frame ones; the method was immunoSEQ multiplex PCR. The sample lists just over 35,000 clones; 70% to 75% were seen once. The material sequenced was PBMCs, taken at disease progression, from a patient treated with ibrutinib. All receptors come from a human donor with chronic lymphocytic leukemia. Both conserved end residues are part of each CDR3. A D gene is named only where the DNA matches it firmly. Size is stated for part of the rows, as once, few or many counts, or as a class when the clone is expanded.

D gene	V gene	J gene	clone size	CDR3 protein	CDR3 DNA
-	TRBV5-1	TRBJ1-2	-	CASSVGLDYGYTF	TGCGCCAGTTCGGTAGGGTTGGACTATGGCTACACCTTC
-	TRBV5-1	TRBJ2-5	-	CASSVTGDKETQYF	TGCGCCAGCAGCGTCACGGGTGACAAAGAGACCCAGTACTTC
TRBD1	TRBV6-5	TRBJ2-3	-	CASTQGALFDTQYF	TGTGCCAGTACTCAGGGGGCGCTTTTTGATACGCAGTATTTT
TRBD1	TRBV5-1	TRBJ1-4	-	CASSPGQPNEKLFF	TGCGCCAGTAGCCCGGGACAGCCGAATGAAAAACTGTTTTTT
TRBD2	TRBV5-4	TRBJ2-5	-	CASSFPDGGAVETQYF	TGTGCCAGCAGCTTCCCTGACGGGGGGGCGGTAGAGACCCAGTACTTC
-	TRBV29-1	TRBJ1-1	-	CSAEGGRGAFF	TGCAGCGCCGAAGGGGGACGGGGAGCTTTCTTT
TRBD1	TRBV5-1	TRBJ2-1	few	CASSLSSGGYNEQFF	TGCGCCAGCAGCTTGTCGTCAGGGGGATACAATGAGCAGTTCTTC
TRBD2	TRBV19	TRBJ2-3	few	CASSIHRTSGRISTDTQYF	TGTGCCAGTAGTATACATCGGACTAGCGGGCGGATTAGCACAGATACGCAGTATTTT
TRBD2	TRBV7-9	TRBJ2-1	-	CASSLRHSGGNNEQFF	TGTGCCAGCAGCTTAAGGCACAGCGGGGGGAACAATGAGCAGTTCTTC
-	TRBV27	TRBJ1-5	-	CASSLRTSGGNQPQHF	TGTGCCAGCAGTTTAAGGACATCTGGGGGCAATCAGCCCCAGCATTTT
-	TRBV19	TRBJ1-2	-	CASSGRSGGYTF	TGTGCCAGTAGTGGCAGGTCCGGTGGCTACACCTTC
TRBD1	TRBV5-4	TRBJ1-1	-	CASSLEGDSRNTEAFF	TGTGCCAGCAGCTTGGAGGGGGACAGTAGAAACACTGAAGCTTTCTTT
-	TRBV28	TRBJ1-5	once	CASSSPGGVYSNQPQHF	TGTGCCAGCAGTTCCCCCGGGGGGGTTTATAGCAATCAGCCCCAGCATTTT
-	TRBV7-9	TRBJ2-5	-	CASSLLETQYF	TGTGCCAGCAGCTTGTTGGAGACCCAGTACTTC
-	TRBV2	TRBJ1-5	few	CASSEIGYSDQPQHF	TGTGCCAGCAGTGAAATTGGGTACAGCGATCAGCCCCAGCATTTT
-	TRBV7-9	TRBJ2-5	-	CASSAADSYQETQYF	TGTGCCAGCAGCGCGGCGGACAGCTACCAAGAGACCCAGTACTTC
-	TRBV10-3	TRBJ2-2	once	CAIKVQGSHTGELFF	TGTGCCATCAAGGTCCAGGGGAGTCACACCGGGGAGCTGTTTTTT
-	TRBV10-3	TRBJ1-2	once	CAISESRADYGYTF	TGTGCCATCAGTGAATCCAGGGCCGACTATGGCTACACCTTC
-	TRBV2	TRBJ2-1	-	CASSDQTVYNEQFF	TGTGCCAGCAGTGACCAGACAGTTTACAATGAGCAGTTCTTC
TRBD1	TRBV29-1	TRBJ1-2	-	CSAGGGQLDGYTF	TGCAGCGCCGGGGGGGGACAGTTGGATGGCTACACCTTC
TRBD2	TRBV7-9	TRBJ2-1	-	CASSLSGGRGNEQFF	TGTGCCAGCAGCCTTAGCGGGGGGCGGGGCAATGAGCAGTTCTTC
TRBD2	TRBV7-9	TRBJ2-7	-	CASSMAGTSGYEQYF	TGTGCCAGCAGCATGGCCGGGACTAGCGGCTACGAGCAGTACTTC
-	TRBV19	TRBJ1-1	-	CASSIGGSNTEAFF	TGTGCCAGTAGTATTGGAGGGTCCAACACTGAAGCTTTCTTT
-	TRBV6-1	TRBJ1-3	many	CASSESVSGNTIYF	TGTGCCAGCAGTGAATCAGTCTCTGGAAACACCATATATTTT
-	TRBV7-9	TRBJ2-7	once	CASSFSNYEQYF	TGTGCCAGCAGCTTTAGCAACTACGAGCAGTACTTC
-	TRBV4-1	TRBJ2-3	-	CASRSSSADTQYF	TGCGCCAGCAGGTCTAGTAGCGCAGATACGCAGTATTTT
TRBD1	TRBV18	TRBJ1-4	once	CASSPPETGVGEKLFF	TGTGCCAGCTCACCACCGGAAACAGGGGTTGGTGAAAAACTGTTTTTT
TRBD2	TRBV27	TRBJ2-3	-	CASSLVGLAPDTQYF	TGTGCCAGCAGTTTGGTCGGACTAGCGCCAGATACGCAGTATTTT
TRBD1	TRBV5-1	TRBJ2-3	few	CASSLVRGQTDTQYF	TGCGCCAGCAGCTTGGTTAGGGGGCAGACAGATACGCAGTATTTT
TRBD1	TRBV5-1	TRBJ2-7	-	CASSARQGSVEQYF	TGCGCCAGCAGCGCCCGACAGGGGTCGGTCGAGCAGTACTTC
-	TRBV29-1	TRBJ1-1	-	CSVDGVGTVDTEAFF	TGCAGCGTTGATGGCGTAGGCACCGTAGACACTGAAGCTTTCTTT
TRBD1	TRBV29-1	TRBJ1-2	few	CSVWTGEGYTF	TGCAGCGTTTGGACAGGAGAAGGCTACACCTTC
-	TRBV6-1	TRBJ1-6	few	CASSEVGGSSPLHF	TGTGCCAGCAGTGAAGTTGGGGGGAGCTCACCCCTCCACTTT
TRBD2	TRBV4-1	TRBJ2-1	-	CASSPLLAGVYNEQFF	TGCGCCAGCAGCCCTTTACTAGCGGGGGTTTACAATGAGCAGTTCTTC
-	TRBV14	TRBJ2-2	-	CASSQAPKGIDTGELFF	TGTGCCAGCAGCCAAGCCCCGAAGGGAATCGACACCGGGGAGCTGTTTTTT
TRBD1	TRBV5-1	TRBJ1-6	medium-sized	CASKRETGERSPLHF	TGCGCCAGCAAACGGGAGACAGGGGAGAGGTCACCCCTCCACTTT
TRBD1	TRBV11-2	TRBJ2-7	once	CASSLGDRTGRDEQYF	TGTGCCAGCAGCTTAGGGGACAGAACGGGCCGGGACGAGCAGTACTTC
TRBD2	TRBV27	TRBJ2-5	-	CASSRSGGPQETQYF	TGTGCCAGCAGCCGTAGCGGGGGGCCCCAAGAGACCCAGTACTTC
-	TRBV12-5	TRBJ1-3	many	CASGSPSGAGNTIYF	TGTGCTAGTGGTTCCCCTTCTGGTGCCGGAAACACCATATATTTT
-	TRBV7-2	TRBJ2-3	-	CASSLVGGEDTQYF	TGTGCCAGCAGCTTAGTAGGGGGGGAAGATACGCAGTATTTT
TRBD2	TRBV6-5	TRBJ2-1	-	CASRRGGPVNEQFF	TGTGCCAGCAGACGGGGGGGGCCGGTAAATGAGCAGTTCTTC
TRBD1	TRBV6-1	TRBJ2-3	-	CASSDTDRGSGADTQYF	TGTGCCAGCAGTGATACGGACAGGGGATCGGGCGCAGATACGCAGTATTTT
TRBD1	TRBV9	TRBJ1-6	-	CASSGTGGVSPLHF	TGTGCCAGCAGCGGGACAGGGGGCGTTTCACCCCTCCACTTT
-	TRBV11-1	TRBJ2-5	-	CASSFALLRDGQETQYF	TGTGCCAGCAGCTTCGCTTTGCTAAGGGACGGCCAAGAGACCCAGTACTTC
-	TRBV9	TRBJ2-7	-	CASSVGGRPYEQYF	TGTGCCAGCAGCGTAGGAGGCAGGCCCTACGAGCAGTACTTC
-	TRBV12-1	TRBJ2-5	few	CASGRTGVETQYF	TGTGCCAGCGGACGGACAGGGGTGGAGACCCAGTACTTC